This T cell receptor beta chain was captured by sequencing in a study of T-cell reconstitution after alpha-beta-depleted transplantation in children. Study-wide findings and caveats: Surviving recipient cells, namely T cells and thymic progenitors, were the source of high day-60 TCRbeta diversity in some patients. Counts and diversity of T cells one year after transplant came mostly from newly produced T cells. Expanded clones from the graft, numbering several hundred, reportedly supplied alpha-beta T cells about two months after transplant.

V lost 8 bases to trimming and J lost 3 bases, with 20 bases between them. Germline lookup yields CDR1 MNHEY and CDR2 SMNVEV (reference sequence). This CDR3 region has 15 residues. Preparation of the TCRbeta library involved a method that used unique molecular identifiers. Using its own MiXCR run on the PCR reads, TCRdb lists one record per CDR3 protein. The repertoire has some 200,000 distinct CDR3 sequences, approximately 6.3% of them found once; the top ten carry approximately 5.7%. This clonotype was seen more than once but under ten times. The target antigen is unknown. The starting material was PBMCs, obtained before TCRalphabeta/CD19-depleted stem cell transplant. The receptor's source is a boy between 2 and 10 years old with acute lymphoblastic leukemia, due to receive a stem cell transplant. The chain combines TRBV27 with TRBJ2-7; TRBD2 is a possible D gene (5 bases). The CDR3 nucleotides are TGTGCCAGCTCTTTGGCATGGGGAGTCAACTACGAGCAGTACTTC. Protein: CASSLAWGVNYEQYF.